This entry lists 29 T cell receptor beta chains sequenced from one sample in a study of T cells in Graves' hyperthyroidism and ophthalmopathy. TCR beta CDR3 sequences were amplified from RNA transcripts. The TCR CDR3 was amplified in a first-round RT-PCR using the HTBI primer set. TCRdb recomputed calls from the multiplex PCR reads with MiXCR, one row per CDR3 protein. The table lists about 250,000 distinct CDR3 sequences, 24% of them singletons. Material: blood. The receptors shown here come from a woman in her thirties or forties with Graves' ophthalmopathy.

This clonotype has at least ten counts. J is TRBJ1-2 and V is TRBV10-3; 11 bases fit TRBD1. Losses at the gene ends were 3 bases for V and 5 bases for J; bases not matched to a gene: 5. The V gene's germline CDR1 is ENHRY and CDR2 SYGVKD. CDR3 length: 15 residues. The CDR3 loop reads CAISDQGTGGYGYTF. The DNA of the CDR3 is TGTGCCATCAGTGATCAAGGGACAGGGGGTTATGGCTACACCTTC.

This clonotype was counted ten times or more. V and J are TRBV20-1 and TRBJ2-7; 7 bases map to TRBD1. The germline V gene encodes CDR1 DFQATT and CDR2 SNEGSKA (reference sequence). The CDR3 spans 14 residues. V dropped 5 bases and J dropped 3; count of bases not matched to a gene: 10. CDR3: CSAPMGTAFYEQYF. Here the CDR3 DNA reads TGCAGTGCTCCAATGGGGACAGCTTTCTACGAGCAGTACTTC.

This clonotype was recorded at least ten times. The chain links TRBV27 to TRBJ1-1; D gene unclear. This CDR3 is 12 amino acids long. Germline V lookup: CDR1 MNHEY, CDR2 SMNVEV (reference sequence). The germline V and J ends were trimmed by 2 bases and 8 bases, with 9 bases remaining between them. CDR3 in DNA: TGTGCCAGCAGTTTAAGATACGGCGAAGCTTTCTTT. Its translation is CASSLRYGEAFF.

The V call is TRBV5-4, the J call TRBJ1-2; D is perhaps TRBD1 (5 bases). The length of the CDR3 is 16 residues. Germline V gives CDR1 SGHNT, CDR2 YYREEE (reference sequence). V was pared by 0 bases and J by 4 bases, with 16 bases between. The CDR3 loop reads CASSLAGRGSGYGYTF. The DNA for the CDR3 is TGTGCCAGCAGCTTGGCCGGGCGGGGGTCGGGCTATGGCTACACCTTC.

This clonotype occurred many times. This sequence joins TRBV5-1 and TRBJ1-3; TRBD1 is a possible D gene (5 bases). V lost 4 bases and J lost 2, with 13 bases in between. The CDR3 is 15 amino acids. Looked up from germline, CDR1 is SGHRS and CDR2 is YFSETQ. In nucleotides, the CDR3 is TGCGCCAGCAGCACCGGGACCGCTCCTGGAAACACCATATATTTT. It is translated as CASSTGTAPGNTIYF.

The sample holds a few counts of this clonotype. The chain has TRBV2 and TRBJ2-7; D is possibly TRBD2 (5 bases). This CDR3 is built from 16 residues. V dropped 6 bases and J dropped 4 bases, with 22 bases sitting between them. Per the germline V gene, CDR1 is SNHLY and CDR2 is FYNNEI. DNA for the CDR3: TGTGCCAGCAGCACCCCCTCCCCCCCCCGGAGGTACGAGCAGTACTTC. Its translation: CASSTPSPPRRYEQYF.

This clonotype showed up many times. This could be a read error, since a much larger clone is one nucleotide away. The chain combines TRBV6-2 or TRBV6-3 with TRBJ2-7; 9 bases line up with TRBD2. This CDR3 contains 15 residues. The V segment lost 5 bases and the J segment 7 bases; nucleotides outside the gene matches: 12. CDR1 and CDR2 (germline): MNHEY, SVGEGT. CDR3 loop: CASSGRESGRNEQYF. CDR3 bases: TGTGCCAGCAGTGGACGGGAAAGCGGGAGGAATGAGCAGTACTTC.

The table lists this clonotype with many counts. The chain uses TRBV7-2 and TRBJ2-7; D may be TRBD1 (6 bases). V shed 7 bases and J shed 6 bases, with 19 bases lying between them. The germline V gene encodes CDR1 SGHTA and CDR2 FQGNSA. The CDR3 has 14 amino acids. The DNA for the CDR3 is TGTGCCAGCAACCGTCCGGGACACCGTTCCGAGCAGTACTTC. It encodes CASNRPGHRSEQYF.

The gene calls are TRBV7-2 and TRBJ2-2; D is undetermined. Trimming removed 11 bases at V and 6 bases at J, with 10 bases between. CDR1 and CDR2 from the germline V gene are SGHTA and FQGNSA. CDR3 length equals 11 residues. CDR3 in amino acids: CAWKYPGELFF. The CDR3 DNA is TGTGCCTGGAAATACCCCGGGGAGCTGTTTTTT.

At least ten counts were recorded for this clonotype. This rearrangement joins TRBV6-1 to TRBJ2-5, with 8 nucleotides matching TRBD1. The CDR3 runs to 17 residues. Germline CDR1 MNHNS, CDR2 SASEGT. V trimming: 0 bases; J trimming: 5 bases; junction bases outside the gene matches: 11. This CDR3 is CASSEALDTGGRETQYF. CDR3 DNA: TGTGCCAGCAGTGAAGCGCTGGATACAGGGGGTCGCGAGACCCAGTACTTC.

This CDR3 reads CATSREQGAGYEQYF. The CDR3 nucleotides are TGTGCCACCAGCAGAGAACAGGGGGCGGGTTACGAGCAGTACTTC. V is TRBV15 and J is TRBJ2-7; the match to TRBD1 covers 9 bases. Per the germline V gene, CDR1 is LNHNV and CDR2 is YYDKDF (reference sequence). This CDR3 region has 15 residues. V was clipped by 0 bases and J by 4 bases; unmatched bases: 4.

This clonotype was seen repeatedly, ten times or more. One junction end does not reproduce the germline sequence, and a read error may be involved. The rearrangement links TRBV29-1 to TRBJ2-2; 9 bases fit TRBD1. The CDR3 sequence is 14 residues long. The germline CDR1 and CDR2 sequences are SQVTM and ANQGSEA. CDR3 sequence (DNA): TGCAGCGGTGAACAGGGGGCTAACACCGGGGAGCTGTTTTTT. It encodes CSGEQGANTGELFF.

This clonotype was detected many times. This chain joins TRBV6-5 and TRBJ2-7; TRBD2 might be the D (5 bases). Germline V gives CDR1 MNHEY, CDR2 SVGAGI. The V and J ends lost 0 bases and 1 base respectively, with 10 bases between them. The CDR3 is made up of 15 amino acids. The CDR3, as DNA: TGTGCCAGCAGTTACTCGGCGGGCACGTCCTACGAGCAGTACTTC. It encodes CASSYSAGTSYEQYF.

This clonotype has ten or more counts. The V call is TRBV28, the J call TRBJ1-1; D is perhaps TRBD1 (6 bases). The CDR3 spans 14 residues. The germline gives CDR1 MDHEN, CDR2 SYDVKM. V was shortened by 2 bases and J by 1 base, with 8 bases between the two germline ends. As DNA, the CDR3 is TGTGCCAGCAGTTTACCGGGGGCGAACACTGAAGCTTTCTTT. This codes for CASSLPGANTEAFF.

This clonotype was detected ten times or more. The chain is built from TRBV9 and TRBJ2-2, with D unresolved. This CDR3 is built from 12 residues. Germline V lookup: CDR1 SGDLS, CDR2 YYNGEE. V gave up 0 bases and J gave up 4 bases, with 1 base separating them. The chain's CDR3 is CASSVATGELFF. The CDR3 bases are TGTGCCAGCAGCGTAGCCACCGGGGAGCTGTTTTTT. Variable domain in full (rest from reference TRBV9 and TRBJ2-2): DSGVTQTPKHLITATGQRVTLRCSPRSGDLSVYWYQQSLDQGLQFLIQYYNGEERAKGNILERFSAQQFPDLHSELNLSSLELGDSALYFCASSVATGELFFGEGSRLTVL.

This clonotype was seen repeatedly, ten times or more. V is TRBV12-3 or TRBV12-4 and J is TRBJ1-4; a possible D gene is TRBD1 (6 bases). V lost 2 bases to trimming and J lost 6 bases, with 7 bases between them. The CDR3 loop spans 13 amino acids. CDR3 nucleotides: TGTGCCAGCAGTTTACAGGGGTATGAAAAACTGTTTTTT. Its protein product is CASSLQGYEKLFF.

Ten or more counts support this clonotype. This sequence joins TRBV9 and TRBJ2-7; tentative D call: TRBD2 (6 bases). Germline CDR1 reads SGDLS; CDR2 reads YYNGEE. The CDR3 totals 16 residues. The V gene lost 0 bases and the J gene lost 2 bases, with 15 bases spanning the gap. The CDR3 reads CASSVGGSGHPYEQYF. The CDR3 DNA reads TGTGCCAGCAGCGTAGGGGGTAGCGGACATCCCTACGAGCAGTACTTC. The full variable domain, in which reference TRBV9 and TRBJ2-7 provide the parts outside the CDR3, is DSGVTQTPKHLITATGQRVTLRCSPRSGDLSVYWYQQSLDQGLQFLIQYYNGEERAKGNILERFSAQQFPDLHSELNLSSLELGDSALYFCASSVGGSGHPYEQYFGPGTRLTVT.

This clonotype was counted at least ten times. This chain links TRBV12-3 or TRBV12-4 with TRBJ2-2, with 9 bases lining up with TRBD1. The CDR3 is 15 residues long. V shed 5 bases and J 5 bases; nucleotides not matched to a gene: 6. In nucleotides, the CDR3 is TGTGCCAGCAGTCCCCCAGGACAGGGGACCGGGGAGCTGTTTTTT. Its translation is CASSPPGQGTGELFF.

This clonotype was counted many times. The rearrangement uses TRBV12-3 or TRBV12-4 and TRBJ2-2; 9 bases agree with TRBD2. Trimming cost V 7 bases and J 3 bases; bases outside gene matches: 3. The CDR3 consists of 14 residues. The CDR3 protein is CASKTSGHTGELFF. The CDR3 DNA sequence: TGTGCCAGCAAGACTAGCGGTCACACCGGGGAGCTGTTTTTT.

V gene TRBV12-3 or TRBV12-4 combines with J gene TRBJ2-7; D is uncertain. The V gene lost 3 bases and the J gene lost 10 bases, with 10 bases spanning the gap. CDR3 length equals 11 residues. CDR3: CASSLWQAQYF. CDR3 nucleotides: TGTGCCAGCAGTTTGTGGCAGGCACAGTACTTC.

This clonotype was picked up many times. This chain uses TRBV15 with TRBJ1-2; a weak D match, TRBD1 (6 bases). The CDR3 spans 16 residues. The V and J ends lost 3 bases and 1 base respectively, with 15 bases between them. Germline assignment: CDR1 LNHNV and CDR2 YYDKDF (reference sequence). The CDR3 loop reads CATSRIPRDNNYGYTF. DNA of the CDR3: TGTGCCACCAGCAGGATACCCCGGGACAATAACTATGGCTACACCTTC.

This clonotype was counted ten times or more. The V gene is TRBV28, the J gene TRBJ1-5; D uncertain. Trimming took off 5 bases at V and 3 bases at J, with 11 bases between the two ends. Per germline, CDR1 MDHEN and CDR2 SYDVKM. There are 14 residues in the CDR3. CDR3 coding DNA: TGTGCCAGCAGTAGCTCAGGTTCCAATCAGCCCCAGCATTTT. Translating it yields CASSSSGSNQPQHF. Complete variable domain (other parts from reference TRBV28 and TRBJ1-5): DVKVTQSSRYLVKRTGEKVFLECVQDMDHENMFWYRQDPGLGLRLIYFSYDVKMKEKGDIPEGYSVSREKKERFSLILESASTNQTSMYLCASSSSGSNQPQHFGDGTRLSIL.

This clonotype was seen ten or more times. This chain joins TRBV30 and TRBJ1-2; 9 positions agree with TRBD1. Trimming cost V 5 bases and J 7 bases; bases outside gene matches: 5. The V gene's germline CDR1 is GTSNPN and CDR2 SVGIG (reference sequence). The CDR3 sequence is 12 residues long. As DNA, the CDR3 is TGTGCCTGGGTCCCGGGACAGGGTGGCTACACCTTC. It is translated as CAWVPGQGGYTF. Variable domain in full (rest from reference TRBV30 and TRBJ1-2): SQTIHQWPATLVQPVGSPLSLECTVEGTSNPNLYWYRQAAGRGLQLLFYSVGIGQISSEVPQNLSASRPQDRQFILSSKKLLLSDSGFYLCAWVPGQGGYTFGSGTRLTVV.

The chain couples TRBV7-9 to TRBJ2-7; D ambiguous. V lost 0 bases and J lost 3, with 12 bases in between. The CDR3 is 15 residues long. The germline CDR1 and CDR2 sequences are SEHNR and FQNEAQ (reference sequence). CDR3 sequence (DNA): TGTGCCAGCAGCTTAGCGCCGGGTGCCGACTACGAGCAGTACTTC. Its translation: CASSLAPGADYEQYF.

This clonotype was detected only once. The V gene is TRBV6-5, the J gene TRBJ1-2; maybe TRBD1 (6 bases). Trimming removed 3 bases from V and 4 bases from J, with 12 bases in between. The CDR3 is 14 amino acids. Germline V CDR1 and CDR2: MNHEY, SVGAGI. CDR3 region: CASSYNRDGYGYTF. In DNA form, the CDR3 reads TGTGCCAGCAGTTATAACAGGGACGGCTATGGCTACACCTTC.

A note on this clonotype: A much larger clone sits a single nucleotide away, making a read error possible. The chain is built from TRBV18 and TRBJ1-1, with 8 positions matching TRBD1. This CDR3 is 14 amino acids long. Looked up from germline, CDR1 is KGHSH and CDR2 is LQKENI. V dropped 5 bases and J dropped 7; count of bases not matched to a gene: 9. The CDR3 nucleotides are TGTGCCAGCTCATCTTCAGGGGGCCCCATTGAAGCTTTCTTT. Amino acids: CASSSSGGPIEAFF.

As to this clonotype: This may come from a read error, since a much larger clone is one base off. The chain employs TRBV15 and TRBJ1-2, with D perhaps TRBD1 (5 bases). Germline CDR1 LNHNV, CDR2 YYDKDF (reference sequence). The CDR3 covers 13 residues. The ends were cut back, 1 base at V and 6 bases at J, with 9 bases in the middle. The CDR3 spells CATSRGDSDGYTF. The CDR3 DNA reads TGTGCCACCAGCAGAGGGGACTCTGATGGCTACACCTTC.

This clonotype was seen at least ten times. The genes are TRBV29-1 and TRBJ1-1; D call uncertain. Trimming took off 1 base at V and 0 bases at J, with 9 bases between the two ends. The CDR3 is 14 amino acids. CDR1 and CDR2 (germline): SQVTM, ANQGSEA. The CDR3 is CSVEVGSMNTEAFF. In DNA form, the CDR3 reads TGCAGCGTTGAAGTAGGATCCATGAACACTGAAGCTTTCTTT.

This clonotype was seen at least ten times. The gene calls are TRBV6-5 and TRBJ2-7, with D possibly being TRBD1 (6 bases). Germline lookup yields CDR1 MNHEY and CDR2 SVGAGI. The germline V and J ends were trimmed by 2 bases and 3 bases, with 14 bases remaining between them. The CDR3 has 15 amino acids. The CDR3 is CASSYGGRGSYEQYF. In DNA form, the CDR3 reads TGTGCCAGCAGTTACGGAGGAAGGGGGAGCTACGAGCAGTACTTC.